This T cell receptor (beta chain) was profiled in a study of spatial heterogeneity in lung cancer. Study at large: Alpha-chain sequences were detected in numbers that were consistently lower than beta-chain sequences.

The ends were cut back, 4 bases at V and 10 bases at J, with 17 bases in the middle. The CDR3 is made up of 14 amino acids. Germline CDR1 LNHDA, CDR2 SQIVND (reference sequence). TCRdb used MiXCR to reprocess the 5' RACE reads, holding one entry per CDR3 protein. The data contain more than 20,000 distinct CDR3 sequences, about 5.6% of them seen just once; the ten biggest clones take up about 37%. Time point defined: sample taken at primary tumor resection. Whole RNA obtained from tumor, nontumor lung or frozen PBMC underwent sequencing without sorting. This clonotype was counted many times. The TCR comes from a male donor with early-stage non-small cell lung cancer. This rearrangement joins TRBV19 to TRBJ2-1; tentatively, D is TRBD1 (5 bases). The input for sequencing was PBMCs, taken at surgery. CDR3 coding DNA: TGTGCCAGTAGTACACCCCCCCCGAGACAGGAGCAGTTCTTC. Translated, it gives CASSTPPPRQEQFF.